The sequence of this TCR beta chain was determined in a study of identical twins. Many counts were recorded for this clonotype. Its cognate antigen is unknown. There are 16 residues in the CDR3. From germline, CDR1 is SGHRS and CDR2 YFSETQ. Trimming took 4 bases from V and 7 from J; bases not matched to a gene: 10. The study's findings and limits: Fewer insertions marked abundant cord blood beta clonotypes; young adult naive trended weakly, memory not at all.

The cDNA had a unique molecular identifier and a template-switch universal primer site. From the 5' RACE reads, TCRdb called clonotypes with MiXCR, one entry per CDR3 protein. Counted here are around 160,000 distinct CDR3 sequences, 3% to 4% occurring once; the ten biggest clones make up around 8.1%. This TCR derives from a young man in good health. Specimen: memory T cells sorted from blood. The chain is built from TRBV5-1 and TRBJ2-1, with 11 bases fitting TRBD2. In DNA form, the CDR3 reads TGCGCCAGCAGCCTACCACTAGCGGGAGAGATAAATGAGCAGTTCTTC. Translation: CASSLPLAGEINEQFF.